These T cell receptor beta chains were read from a single sample in a study of blood T cell repertoires in COVID-19. Profiling relied on immunoSEQ multiplex PCR, and the TCRdb table lists in-frame clones only, not all of them. The sample holds tens of thousands of clones, more than 70% seen once. What was sequenced was peripheral blood. The origin of the receptors is a human donor in a cohort sampled during active COVID-19. The CDR3 runs from the conserved cysteine through the conserved F or W. A D gene is named only where the DNA matches it firmly. A row's size may be missing; if present it is once, few, many or a size class.

TRBV6-5	-	-	TRBJ1-3	TGTGCCAGCAGCTTCCTCCCCCTGAGGGACACCATATATTTT	CASSFLPLRDTIYF
TRBV25-1	-	once	TRBJ1-6	TGTGCCAGCACCCAGGGGCGGAATTCACCCCTCCACTTT	CASTQGRNSPLHF
TRBV20-1	-	-	TRBJ2-2	TGCAGTGCTACTGACGGGGGGCGCACCGGGGAGCTGTTTTTT	CSATDGGRTGELFF
TRBV4-3	TRBD1	-	TRBJ1-3	TGCGCCAGCAGCCCACAGGGGGGTTGGGGAAACACCATATATTTT	CASSPQGGWGNTIYF
TRBV10-2	-	few	TRBJ1-4	TGCGCCAGCAGTGAACCGGGGTCAACTAATGAAAAACTGTTTTTT	CASSEPGSTNEKLFF
TRBV20-1	TRBD1	-	TRBJ1-2	TGCAGTGCTTTACAGGGGGTCGGCTACACCTTC	CSALQGVGYTF
TRBV6-5	-	-	TRBJ2-5	TGTGCCAGCAGTTACTCCGAAGGGGTACAGGAGACCCAGTACTTC	CASSYSEGVQETQYF
TRBV12-5	TRBD1	-	TRBJ2-7	TGTGCTAGTGGCCCCGGGACAGACTACGAGCAGTACTTC	CASGPGTDYEQYF
TRBV5-1	-	-	TRBJ2-3	TGCGCCAGCAGCTTGGGATTGGACTATACAGATACGCAGTATTTT	CASSLGLDYTDTQYF
TRBV19	TRBD1	-	TRBJ1-5	TGTGCCAGTAGTACTACCCGCGGGACAGGGGCCATTTATAGCAATCAGCCCCAGCATTTT	CASSTTRGTGAIYSNQPQHF
TRBV9	TRBD2	-	TRBJ2-2	TGTGCCAGCAGCGTACGTAGCGGGGGCCCCGGGGGGGAGCTGTTTTTT	CASSVRSGGPGGELFF
TRBV3-1/TRBV3-2	-	-	TRBJ1-1	TGTGCCAGCAGCCAAGCGGGTGGCACTGAAGCTTTCTTT	CASSQAGGTEAFF
TRBV21-1	-	-	TRBJ1-6	TGTGCCAGCAGCAAAGTCTCAGGGGATAGATCACCCCTCCACTTT	CASSKVSGDRSPLHF
TRBV5-8	TRBD2	once	TRBJ2-5	TGTGCCAGCAGCTTGTATCGACTAGCCCAAGAGACCCAGTACTTC	CASSLYRLAQETQYF
TRBV2	-	-	TRBJ1-3	TGTGCCAGCAGAACCGGGACATCTGGAAACACCATATATTTT	CASRTGTSGNTIYF
TRBV11-2	-	-	TRBJ2-1	TGTGCCAGCACCCTAGAATCGGTAGCCTACAATGAGCAGTTCTTC	CASTLESVAYNEQFF
TRBV6-5	TRBD1	-	TRBJ1-3	TGTGCCAGCAGTAGGGGACAGGGTTTTGGAAACACCATATATTTT	CASSRGQGFGNTIYF
TRBV5-5	TRBD1	-	TRBJ1-5	TGTGCCAGCAGCCTATCACAGGGGCGAATCAATCAGCCCCAGCATTTT	CASSLSQGRINQPQHF
TRBV11-3	TRBD1	-	TRBJ2-1	TGTGCCAGCAACGACAAGGGGGCAGCCACCGAGCAGTTCTTC	CASNDKGAATEQFF
TRBV4-3	-	once	TRBJ2-2	TGCGCCAGCAGCCTCGACAACCCCGGGGAGCTGTTTTTT	CASSLDNPGELFF
TRBV18	TRBD2	-	TRBJ2-5	TGTGCCAGCTCTGAGCGGGGGACCCAGTACTTC	CASSERGTQYF
TRBV10-3	-	-	TRBJ1-4	TGTGCCATCAGTGAGGGGGGCCTTAATGAAAAACTGTTTTTT	CAISEGGLNEKLFF
TRBV7-8	-	-	TRBJ2-7	TGTGCCAGCAGCTTGGTCGAGGGAAGCGAGCAGTACTTC	CASSLVEGSEQYF
TRBV27	-	-	TRBJ1-1	TGTGCCAGCAGTATCATACCGGGCAGGGCGAACACTGAAGCTTTCTTT	CASSIIPGRANTEAFF
TRBV6-1	TRBD2	-	TRBJ2-1	TGTGCCAGCAGTGGGCCTAGCGGGGGGCTGTACAATGAGCAGTTCTTC	CASSGPSGGLYNEQFF
TRBV3-1/TRBV3-2	-	-	TRBJ2-3	TGTGCCAGCAGCCCGGGTGAGGGCCCAGATACGCAGTATTTT	CASSPGEGPDTQYF
TRBV18	TRBD1	-	TRBJ1-4	TGTGCCAGCTCACCGACAGGGGGTGCTGAAAAACTGTTTTTT	CASSPTGGAEKLFF
TRBV5-5	-	once	TRBJ1-4	TGTGCCAGCAGCCGGACAGCTGCAACTAATGAAAAACTGTTTTTT	CASSRTAATNEKLFF
TRBV7-9	-	-	TRBJ1-3	TGTGCCAGCAGATCTAGAGGGACCGGAGGGGATTCTGGAAACACCATATATTTT	CASRSRGTGGDSGNTIYF
TRBV6-4	-	-	TRBJ2-2	TGTGCCAGCAGTGACGACGTGGCGGCCGGGGAGCTGTTTTTT	CASSDDVAAGELFF
TRBV11-2	TRBD1	-	TRBJ2-1	TGTGCCAGCAGCTTAGATCGCTTGGGACAGAATTACAATGAGCAGTTCTTC	CASSLDRLGQNYNEQFF
TRBV19	-	once	TRBJ1-2	TGTGCCAGTGGCCTCCCCGGACAAGGATATTTGGTCGCGAATGGCTACACCTTC	CASGLPGQGYLVANGYTF
TRBV24-1	TRBD1	-	TRBJ2-3	TGTGCCACCAGTGATGCCAGGGGGACCGTCACAGATACGCAGTATTTT	CATSDARGTVTDTQYF
TRBV11-2	-	-	TRBJ1-5	TGTGCCAGCAGCTCGTATAATCAGCCCCAGCATTTT	CASSSYNQPQHF
TRBV6-6	TRBD2	-	TRBJ2-7	TGTGCCAGCAGTTTACGATTGAGGGCGGGAGGGGACGAGCAGTACTTC	CASSLRLRAGGDEQYF
TRBV5-4	-	-	TRBJ1-1	TGTGCCAGCAGCGTAGGTGGGCAGGGGAGAGGGACTGAAGCTTTCTTT	CASSVGGQGRGTEAFF
TRBV18	TRBD2	-	TRBJ2-3	TGTGCCAGCTCACTGGGACTAGCGGGGACAGATACGCAGTATTTT	CASSLGLAGTDTQYF
TRBV19	-	-	TRBJ1-1	TGTGCCAGTAATAAGGGGGACATGAACACTGAAGCTTTCTTT	CASNKGDMNTEAFF
TRBV5-1	TRBD2	-	TRBJ2-5	TGCGCCAGCAGCCCTGGGACTAGCGGGACGGAGACCCAGTACTTC	CASSPGTSGTETQYF
TRBV28	-	-	TRBJ1-5	TGTGCCAGCAGTTTATCCGGCAGGGGAAATAGCAATCAGCCCCAGCATTTT	CASSLSGRGNSNQPQHF
TRBV6-5	-	-	TRBJ1-5	TGTGCCAGCAGCGGATTCGGGGGGCTCGTGCCGCCCCAGCATTTT	CASSGFGGLVPPQHF
TRBV7-8	-	-	TRBJ2-1	TGTGCCAGCAGCCGAAGACAGACGGTTTACAATGAGCAGTTCTTC	CASSRRQTVYNEQFF
TRBV6-2/TRBV6-3	-	-	TRBJ1-1	TGTGCCAGCAGTTATGCCGGGACATGGGCGGACACTGAAGCTTTCTTT	CASSYAGTWADTEAFF
TRBV12-3/TRBV12-4	TRBD1	-	TRBJ2-5	TGTGCCAGCAGTGATGACAGGGGGGGCCAGTACTTC	CASSDDRGGQYF